The T cell receptor (beta chain) described here comes from a study of human T cells and chemical hapten exposure. Overall study: Diphenylcyclopropenone was applied weekly to patients' scalps across the approximately 24-week study.

This clonotype was detected a few times. The antigen is not known. Study-wide points: The presence of alopecia in the donors means their immune response may differ from healthy people's. Expanded TCRs formed significantly more large CDR3 similarity clusters than controls.

One entry per CDR3 protein, called by TCRdb with MiXCR from the RACE reads. The table includes about 68,000 distinct CDR3 sequences, roughly 9.8% detected once. Time point specified: pre-sensitization, week 0. Treatment here: therapeutic diphenylcyclopropenone sensitization with weekly scalp DPC. Blood sampling occurred before each patch-test application. The receptor was isolated from a woman between 50 and 59 years old with alopecia areata. Some clones in this sample may be carry-over from other donors' samples. The material was whole blood, obtained in connection with sensitization to the hapten diphenylcyclopropenone (DPC).

CDR3 in DNA: TGTGCCAGCAGTTATGGGGGCCCATGGGACGAGCAGTACTTC. Residues: CASSYGGPWDEQYF. The J gene is TRBJ2-7, the V gene TRBV6-2 or TRBV6-3; D is possibly TRBD1 (6 bases). Germline CDR1 MNHEY, CDR2 SVGEGT. The CDR3 has 14 amino acids. V shed 3 bases and J shed 5 bases, with 14 bases lying between them.